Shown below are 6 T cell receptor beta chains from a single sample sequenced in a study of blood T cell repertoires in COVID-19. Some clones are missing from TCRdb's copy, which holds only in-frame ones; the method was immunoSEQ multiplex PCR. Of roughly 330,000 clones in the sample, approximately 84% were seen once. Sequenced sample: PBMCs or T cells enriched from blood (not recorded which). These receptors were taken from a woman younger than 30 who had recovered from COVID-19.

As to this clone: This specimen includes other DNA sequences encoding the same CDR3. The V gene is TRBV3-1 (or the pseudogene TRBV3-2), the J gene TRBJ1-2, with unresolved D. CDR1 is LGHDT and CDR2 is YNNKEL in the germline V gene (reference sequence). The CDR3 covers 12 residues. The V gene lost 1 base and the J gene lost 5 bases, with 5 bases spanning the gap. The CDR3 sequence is CASSQGGYGYTF. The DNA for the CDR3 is TGTGCCAGCAGCCAAGGAGGATATGGCTACACCTTC.

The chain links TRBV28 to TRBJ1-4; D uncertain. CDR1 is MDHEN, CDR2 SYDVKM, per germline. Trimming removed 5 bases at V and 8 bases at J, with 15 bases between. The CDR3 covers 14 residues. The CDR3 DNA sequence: TGTGCCAGCAGTCCCCCACCCCGGGGAGAAAAACTGTTTTTT. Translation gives CASSPPPRGEKLFF.

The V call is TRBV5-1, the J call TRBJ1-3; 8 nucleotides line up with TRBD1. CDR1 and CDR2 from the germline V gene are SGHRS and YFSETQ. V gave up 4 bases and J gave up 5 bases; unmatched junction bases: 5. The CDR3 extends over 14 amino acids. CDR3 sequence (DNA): TGCGCCAGCAGCCAAGGACAGGGAAGAAACACCATATATTTT. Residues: CASSQGQGRNTIYF.

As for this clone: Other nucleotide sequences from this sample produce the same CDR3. The CDR3 DNA follows: TGTGCCACCAGTGATCCGGGACAGGGATCCTACGAGCAGTACTTC. Residues: CATSDPGQGSYEQYF. J is TRBJ2-7 and V is TRBV24-1, with 9 positions matching TRBD1. The V and J ends lost 3 bases and 1 base, in that order; junction bases with no gene match: 3. Germline lookup yields CDR1 KGHDR and CDR2 SFDVKD. CDR3 length equals 15 residues.

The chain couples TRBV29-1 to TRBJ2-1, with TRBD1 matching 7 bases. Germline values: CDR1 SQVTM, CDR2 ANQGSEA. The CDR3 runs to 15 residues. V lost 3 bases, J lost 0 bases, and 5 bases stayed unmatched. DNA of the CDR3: TGCAGCGTTGAGGGTGGGACAGTCTCCTACAATGAGCAGTTCTTC. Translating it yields CSVEGGTVSYNEQFF.

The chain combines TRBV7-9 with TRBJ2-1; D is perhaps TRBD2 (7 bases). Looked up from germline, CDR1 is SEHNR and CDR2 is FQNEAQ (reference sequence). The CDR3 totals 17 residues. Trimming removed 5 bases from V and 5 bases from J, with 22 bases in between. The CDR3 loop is CASSVSHGGGGDNEQFF. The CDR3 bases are TGTGCCAGCAGCGTAAGCCACGGCGGAGGGGGGGACAATGAGCAGTTCTTC.